One and the same sample provided the 5 T cell receptor beta chains below, sequenced in a study of coeliac disease (dated by TCRdb to between 2022 and 2023). The library was built by means of the immunoSEQ multiplex PCR assay. TCRdb mirrors the immuneACCESS table, restricted to in-frame sequences. Some clones are absent from its copies; in checked studies, under half trace to an unresolved V gene, and the reason for the others is unknown. The sample table shows roughly 4,700 clones, and 69% are seen once. Roughly 14% of the sample belongs to the ten largest clones. The sequencing input was lymphocytes from the gut lamina propria. Explained via the paper, the cell subset or site label denotes: lamina propria cell (LPC) fraction of small intestinal biopsy. The receptors here all came from a middle-aged woman.

The chain carries TRBV7-9 and TRBJ2-7; no definite D call. Trimming removed 4 bases from V and 2 bases from J, with 9 bases in between. Looked up from germline, CDR1 is SEHNR and CDR2 is FQNEAQ (reference sequence). This CDR3 has 13 amino acids. The CDR3 region has the DNA TGTGCCAGCAGCTCCGGGTTCCCCTACGAGCAGTACTTC. It translates to CASSSGFPYEQYF.

The chain has TRBV29-1 and TRBJ2-7; 9 bases are shared with TRBD2. CDR1 and CDR2 (germline): SQVTM, ANQGSEA. The ends lost 5 bases at V and 7 bases at J; junction bases unmatched: 12. The CDR3 contains 14 residues. The CDR3 is CSVQASGAGGEQYF. The CDR3 DNA reads TGCAGCGTTCAGGCATCAGGGGCGGGGGGGGAGCAGTACTTC.

The gene calls are TRBV18 and TRBJ1-5; the match to TRBD1 covers 8 bases. Looked up from germline, CDR1 is KGHSH and CDR2 is LQKENI. The CDR3 totals 15 residues. Unmatched junction bases numbered 4, after V lost 2 bases and J lost 4 bases. CDR3 sequence: CASSPGTGANQPQHF. The CDR3 DNA is TGTGCCAGCTCACCAGGGACAGGTGCTAATCAGCCCCAGCATTTT.

In DNA form, the CDR3 reads TGTGCCAGCAGTTTAGGAGGGTTAGGTCAGGGATATCAGCCCCAGCATTTT. Amino acid sequence: CASSLGGLGQGYQPQHF. The rearrangement uses TRBV28 and TRBJ1-5; D is possibly TRBD1 (5 bases). The CDR3 runs 17 residues. Trimming removed 2 bases at V and 5 bases at J, with 19 bases between. Germline loops: CDR1 MDHEN, CDR2 SYDVKM. The full variable domain, in which reference TRBV28 and TRBJ1-5 provide the parts outside the CDR3, is DVKVTQSSRYLVKRTGEKVFLECVQDMDHENMFWYRQDPGLGLRLIYFSYDVKMKEKGDIPEGYSVSREKKERFSLILESASTNQTSMYLCASSLGGLGQGYQPQHFGDGTRLSIL.

The genes are TRBV28 and TRBJ2-5; a weak D match, TRBD1 (5 bases). Trimming stripped 1 base from V and 2 bases from J, with 5 bases between. Germline V gene data show CDR1 as MDHEN and CDR2 as SYDVKM. The CDR3 has 13 amino acids. CDR3 loop: CASSLSGQETQYF. As DNA, the CDR3 is TGTGCCAGCAGTTTATCAGGGCAAGAGACCCAGTACTTC.